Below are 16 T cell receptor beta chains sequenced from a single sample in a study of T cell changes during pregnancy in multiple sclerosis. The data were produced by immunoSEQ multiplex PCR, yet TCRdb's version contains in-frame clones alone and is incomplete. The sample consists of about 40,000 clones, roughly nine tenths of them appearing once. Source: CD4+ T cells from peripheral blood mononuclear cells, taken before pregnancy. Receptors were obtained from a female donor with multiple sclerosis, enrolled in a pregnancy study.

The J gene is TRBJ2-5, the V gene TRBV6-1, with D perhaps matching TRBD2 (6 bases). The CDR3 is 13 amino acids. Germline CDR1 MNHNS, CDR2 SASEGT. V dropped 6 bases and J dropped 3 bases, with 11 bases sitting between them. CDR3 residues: CASRMGLEETQYF. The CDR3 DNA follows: TGTGCCAGCAGAATGGGACTGGAAGAGACCCAGTACTTC.

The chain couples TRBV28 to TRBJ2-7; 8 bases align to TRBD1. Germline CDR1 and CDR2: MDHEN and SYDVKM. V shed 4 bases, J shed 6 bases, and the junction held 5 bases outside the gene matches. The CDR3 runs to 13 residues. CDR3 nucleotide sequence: TGTGCCAGCAGTTCCTCCGGGACAGGCGAGCAGTACTTC. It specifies CASSSSGTGEQYF. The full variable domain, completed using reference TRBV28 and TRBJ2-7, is DVKVTQSSRYLVKRTGEKVFLECVQDMDHENMFWYRQDPGLGLRLIYFSYDVKMKEKGDIPEGYSVSREKKERFSLILESASTNQTSMYLCASSSSGTGEQYFGPGTRLTVT.

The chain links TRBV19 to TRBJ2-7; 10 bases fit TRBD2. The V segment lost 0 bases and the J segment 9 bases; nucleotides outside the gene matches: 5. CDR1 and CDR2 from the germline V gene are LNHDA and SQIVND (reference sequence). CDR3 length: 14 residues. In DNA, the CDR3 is TGTGCCAGTAGTATAGAAGTGACTAGCGGGCGGCAGTACTTC. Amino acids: CASSIEVTSGRQYF.

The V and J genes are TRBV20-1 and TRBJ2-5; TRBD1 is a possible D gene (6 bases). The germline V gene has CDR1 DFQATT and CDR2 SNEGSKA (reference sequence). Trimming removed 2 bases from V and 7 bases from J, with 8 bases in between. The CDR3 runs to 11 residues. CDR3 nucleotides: TGCAGTGCTAGATCACAGGGGACCCAGTACTTC. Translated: CSARSQGTQYF.

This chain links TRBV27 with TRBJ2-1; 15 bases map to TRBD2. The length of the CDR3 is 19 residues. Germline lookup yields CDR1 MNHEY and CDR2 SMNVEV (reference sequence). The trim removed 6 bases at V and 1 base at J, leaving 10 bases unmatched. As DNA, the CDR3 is TGTGCCAGCAGGGACCTGGGACTAGCGGGAGGCGGGTCCTACAATGAGCAGTTCTTC. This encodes CASRDLGLAGGGSYNEQFF.

In DNA form, the CDR3 reads TGTGCCAGTGGTCGACAGGGGCGAACGGCTGAAGCTTTCTTT. This codes for CASGRQGRTAEAFF. J is TRBJ1-1 and V is TRBV27; 8 nucleotides match TRBD1. The ends lost 9 bases at V and 6 bases at J; junction bases unmatched: 12. Looked up from germline, CDR1 is MNHEY and CDR2 is SMNVEV (reference sequence). The length of the CDR3 is 14 residues.

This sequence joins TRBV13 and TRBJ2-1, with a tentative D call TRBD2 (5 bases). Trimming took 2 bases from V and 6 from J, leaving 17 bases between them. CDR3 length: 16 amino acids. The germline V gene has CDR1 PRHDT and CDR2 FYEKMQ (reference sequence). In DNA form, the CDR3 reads TGTGCCAGCAGCTTACTAGCCGGAGTAGGCTCCAATGAGCAGTTCTTC. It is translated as CASSLLAGVGSNEQFF.

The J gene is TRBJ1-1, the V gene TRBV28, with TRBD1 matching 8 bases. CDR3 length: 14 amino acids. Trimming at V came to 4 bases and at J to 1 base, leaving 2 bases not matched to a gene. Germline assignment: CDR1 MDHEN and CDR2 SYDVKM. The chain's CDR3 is CASSSGTGNTEAFF. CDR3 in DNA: TGTGCCAGCAGTTCCGGGACAGGGAACACTGAAGCTTTCTTT.

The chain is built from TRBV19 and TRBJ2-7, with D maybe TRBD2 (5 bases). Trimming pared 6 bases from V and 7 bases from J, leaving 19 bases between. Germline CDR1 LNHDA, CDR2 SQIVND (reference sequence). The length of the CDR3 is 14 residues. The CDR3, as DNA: TGTGCCAGTAGCCCCAGCGGCCACGTAGGGGAGCAGTACTTC. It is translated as CASSPSGHVGEQYF.

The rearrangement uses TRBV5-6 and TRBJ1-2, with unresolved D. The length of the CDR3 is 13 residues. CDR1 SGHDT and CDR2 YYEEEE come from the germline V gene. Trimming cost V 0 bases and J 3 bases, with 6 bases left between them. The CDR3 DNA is TGTGCCAGCAGCTTGGTTGGGCACTATGGCTACACCTTC. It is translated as CASSLVGHYGYTF.

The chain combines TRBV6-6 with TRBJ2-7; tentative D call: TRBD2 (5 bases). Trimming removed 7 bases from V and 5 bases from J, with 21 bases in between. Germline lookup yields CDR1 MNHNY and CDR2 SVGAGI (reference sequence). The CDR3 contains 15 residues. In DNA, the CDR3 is TGTGCCAGCAAGCTCTCGAGCGGAGGTGTCCACGAGCAGTACTTC. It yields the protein CASKLSSGGVHEQYF.

The CDR3 spells CASSIVGTGASEQYF. CDR3 in DNA: TGTGCCAGTAGTATAGTGGGGACAGGGGCCAGCGAGCAGTACTTC. This sequence joins TRBV19 and TRBJ2-7, with 10 nucleotides matching TRBD1. The CDR3 is 15 amino acids. The junction had 6 bases not matched to a gene; V was cut back by 1 base and J by 6 bases. CDR1 LNHDA and CDR2 SQIVND come from the germline V gene (reference sequence).

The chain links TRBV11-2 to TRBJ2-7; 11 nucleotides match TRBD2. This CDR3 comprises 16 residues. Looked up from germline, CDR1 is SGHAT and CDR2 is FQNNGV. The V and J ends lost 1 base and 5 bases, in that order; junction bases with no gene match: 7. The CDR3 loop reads CASSLVTSGSTHEQYF. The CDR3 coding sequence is TGTGCCAGCAGCTTAGTTACTAGCGGGAGCACCCACGAGCAGTACTTC.

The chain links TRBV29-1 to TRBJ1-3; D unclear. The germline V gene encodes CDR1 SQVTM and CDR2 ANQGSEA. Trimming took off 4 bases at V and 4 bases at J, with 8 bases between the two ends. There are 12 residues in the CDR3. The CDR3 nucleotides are TGCAGCGTTGCAACCCAGGGAAACACCATATATTTT. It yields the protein CSVATQGNTIYF.

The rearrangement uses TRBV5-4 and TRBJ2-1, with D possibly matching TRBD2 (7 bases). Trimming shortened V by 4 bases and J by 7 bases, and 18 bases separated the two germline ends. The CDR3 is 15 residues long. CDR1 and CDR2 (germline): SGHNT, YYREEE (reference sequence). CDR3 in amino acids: CASSVPWGGANEQFF. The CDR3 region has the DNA TGTGCCAGCAGCGTCCCATGGGGGGGGGCGAATGAGCAGTTCTTC. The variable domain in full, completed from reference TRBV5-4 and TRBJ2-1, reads ETGVTQSPTHLIKTRGQQVTLRCSSQSGHNTVSWYQQALGQGPQFIFQYYREEENGRGNFPPRFSGLQFPNYSSELNVNALELDDSALYLCASSVPWGGANEQFFGPGTRLTVL.

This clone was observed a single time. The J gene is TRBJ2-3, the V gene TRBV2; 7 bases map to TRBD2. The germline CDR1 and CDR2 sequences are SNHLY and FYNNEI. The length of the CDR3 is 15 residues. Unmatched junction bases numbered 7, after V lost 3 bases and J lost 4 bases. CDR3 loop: CASSDGQGGSDTQYF. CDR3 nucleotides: TGTGCCAGCAGTGATGGGCAGGGAGGGTCAGATACGCAGTATTTT.